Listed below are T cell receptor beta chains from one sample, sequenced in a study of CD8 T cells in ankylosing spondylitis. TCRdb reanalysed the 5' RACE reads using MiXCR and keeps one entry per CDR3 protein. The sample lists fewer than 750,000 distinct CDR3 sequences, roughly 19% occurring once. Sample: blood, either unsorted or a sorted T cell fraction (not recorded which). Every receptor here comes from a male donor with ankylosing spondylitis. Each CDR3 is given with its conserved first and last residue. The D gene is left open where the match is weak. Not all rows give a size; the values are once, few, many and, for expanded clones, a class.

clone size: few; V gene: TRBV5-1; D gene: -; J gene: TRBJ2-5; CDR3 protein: CASSFGRSGRETQYF; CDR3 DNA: TGCGCCAGCAGCTTCGGCAGGTCGGGTCGAGAGACCCAGTACTTC
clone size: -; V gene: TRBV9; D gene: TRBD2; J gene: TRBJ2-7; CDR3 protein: CASSVGGGATHEQYF; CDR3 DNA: TGTGCCAGCAGCGTAGGCGGGGGGGCTACCCACGAGCAGTACTTC
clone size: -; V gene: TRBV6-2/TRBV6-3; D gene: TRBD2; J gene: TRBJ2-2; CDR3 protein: CASSYSGGSAGGSHTGELFF; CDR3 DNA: TGTGCCAGCAGTTACTCGGGGGGATCGGCGGGAGGAAGCCACACCGGGGAGCTGTTTTTT
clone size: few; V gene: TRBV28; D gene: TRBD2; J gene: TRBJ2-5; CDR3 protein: CATSTRVGGGETQYF; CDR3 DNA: TGTGCCACCTCGACTAGGGTCGGCGGGGGAGAGACCCAGTACTTC
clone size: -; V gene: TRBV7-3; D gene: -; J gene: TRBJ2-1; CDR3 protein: CASSLNRDGYNEQFF; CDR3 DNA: TGTGCCAGCAGCTTAAACCGGGACGGCTACAATGAGCAGTTCTTC
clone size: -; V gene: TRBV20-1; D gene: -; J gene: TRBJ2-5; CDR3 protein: CSARTRYSTQETQYF; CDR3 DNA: TGCAGTGCTAGAACTCGCTATTCAACCCAAGAGACCCAGTACTTC
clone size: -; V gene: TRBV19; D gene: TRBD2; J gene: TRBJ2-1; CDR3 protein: CASSKTSGPYNEQFF; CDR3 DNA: TGTGCCAGTAGTAAGACTAGCGGCCCCTACAATGAGCAGTTCTTC
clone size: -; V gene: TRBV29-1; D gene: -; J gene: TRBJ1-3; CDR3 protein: CSVEDGREVNTIYF; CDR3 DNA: TGCAGCGTTGAAGATGGGAGGGAGGTAAACACCATATATTTT
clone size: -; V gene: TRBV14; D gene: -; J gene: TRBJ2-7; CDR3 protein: CASSQIHSSYEQYF; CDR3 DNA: TGTGCCAGCAGCCAAATCCACAGCTCCTACGAGCAGTACTTC
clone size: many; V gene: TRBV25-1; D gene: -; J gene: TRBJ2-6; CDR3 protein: CASTLSGANVLTF; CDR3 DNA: TGTGCCAGCACCTTATCTGGGGCCAACGTCCTGACTTTC
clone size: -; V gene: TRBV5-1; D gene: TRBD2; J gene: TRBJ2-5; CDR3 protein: CASSLFLGTSEETQYF; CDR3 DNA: TGCGCCAGCAGCCTCTTCTTGGGGACTAGTGAAGAGACCCAGTACTTC
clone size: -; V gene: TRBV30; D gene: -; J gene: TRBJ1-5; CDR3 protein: CAWSVRYAGHLNQPQHF; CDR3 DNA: TGTGCCTGGAGTGTACGATATGCGGGACACCTCAATCAGCCCCAGCATTTT
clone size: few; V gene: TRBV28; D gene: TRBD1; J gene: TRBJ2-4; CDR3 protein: CASSLFTGGSKNIQYF; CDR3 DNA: TGTGCCAGCAGTTTATTCACAGGGGGCTCCAAAAACATTCAGTACTTC
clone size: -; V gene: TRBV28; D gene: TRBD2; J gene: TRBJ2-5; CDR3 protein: CASSPMGGGVQETQYF; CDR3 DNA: TGTGCCAGCAGTCCAATGGGCGGGGGGGTCCAAGAGACCCAGTACTTC
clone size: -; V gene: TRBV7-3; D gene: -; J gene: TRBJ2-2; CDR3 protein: CASSLIPSNTGELFF; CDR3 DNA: TGTGCCAGCAGCTTAATCCCGTCGAACACCGGGGAGCTGTTTTTT
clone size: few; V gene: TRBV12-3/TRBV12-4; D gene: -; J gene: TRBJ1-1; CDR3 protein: CASSFFGTEAFF; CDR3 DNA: TGTGCCAGCAGTTTCTTTGGCACTGAAGCTTTCTTT
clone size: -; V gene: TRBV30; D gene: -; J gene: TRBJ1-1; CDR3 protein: CAWMGKRNTEAFF; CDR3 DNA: TGTGCCTGGATGGGCAAAAGGAACACTGAAGCTTTCTTT
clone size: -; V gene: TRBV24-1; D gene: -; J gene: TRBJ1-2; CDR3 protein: CATSDPVRVYGYTF; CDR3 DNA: TGTGCCACCAGTGACCCCGTGAGAGTCTATGGCTACACCTTC
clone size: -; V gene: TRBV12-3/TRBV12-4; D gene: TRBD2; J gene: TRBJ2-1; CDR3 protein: CASSRPTSENNEQFF; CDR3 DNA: TGTGCCAGCAGCCGTCCGACTAGCGAAAACAATGAGCAGTTCTTC
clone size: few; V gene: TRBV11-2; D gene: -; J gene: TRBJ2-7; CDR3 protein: CASSWGPLDSYEQYF; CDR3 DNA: TGTGCCAGCAGCTGGGGACCCCTAGATTCCTACGAGCAGTACTTC
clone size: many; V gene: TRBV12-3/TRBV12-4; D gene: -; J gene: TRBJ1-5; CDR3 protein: CASSLKNQPQHF; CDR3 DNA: TGTGCCAGCAGTTTAAAAAATCAGCCCCAGCATTTT
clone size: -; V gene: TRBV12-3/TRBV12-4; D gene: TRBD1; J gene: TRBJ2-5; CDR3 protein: CASRRLGQEETQYF; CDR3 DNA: TGTGCCAGCAGGCGACTTGGACAGGAAGAGACCCAGTACTTC